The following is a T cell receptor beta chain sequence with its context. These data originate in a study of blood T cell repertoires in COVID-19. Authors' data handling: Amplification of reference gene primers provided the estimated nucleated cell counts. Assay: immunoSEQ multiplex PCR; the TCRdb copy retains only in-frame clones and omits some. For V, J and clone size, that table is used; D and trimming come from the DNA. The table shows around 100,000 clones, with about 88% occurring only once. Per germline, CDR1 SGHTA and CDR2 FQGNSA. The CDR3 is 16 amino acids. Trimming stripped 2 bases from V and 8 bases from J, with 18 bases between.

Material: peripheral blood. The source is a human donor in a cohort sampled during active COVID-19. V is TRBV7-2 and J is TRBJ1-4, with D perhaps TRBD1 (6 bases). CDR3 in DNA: TGTGCCAGCAGCTTAATAGGGGGGGTAGCTGGCGAAAAACTGTTTTTT. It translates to CASSLIGGVAGEKLFF.